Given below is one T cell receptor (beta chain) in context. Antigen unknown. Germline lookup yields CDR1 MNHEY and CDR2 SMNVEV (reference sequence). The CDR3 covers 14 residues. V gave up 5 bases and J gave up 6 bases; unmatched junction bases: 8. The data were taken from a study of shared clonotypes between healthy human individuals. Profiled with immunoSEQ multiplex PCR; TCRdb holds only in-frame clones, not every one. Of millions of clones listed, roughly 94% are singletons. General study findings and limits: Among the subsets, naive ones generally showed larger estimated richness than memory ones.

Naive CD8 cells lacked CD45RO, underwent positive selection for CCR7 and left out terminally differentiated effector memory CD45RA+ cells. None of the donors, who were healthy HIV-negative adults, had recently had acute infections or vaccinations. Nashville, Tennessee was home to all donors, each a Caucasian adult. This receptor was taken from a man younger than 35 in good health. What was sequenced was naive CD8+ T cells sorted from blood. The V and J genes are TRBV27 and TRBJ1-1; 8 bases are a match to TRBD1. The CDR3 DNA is TGTGCCAGCAGTGATGGACAGGGAGAAGCTGAAGCTTTCTTT. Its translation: CASSDGQGEAEAFF.